This T cell receptor beta chain was captured in a study of blood T cell repertoires in COVID-19. Study context: Collection of acute and convalescent COVID-19 samples took place in the United States, Italy and Spain. Sample material is recorded as cDNA or gDNA derived from T cells, B-cell-depleted T cells, or PBMCs.

Study processing details: Reference gene primer amplification in the assay estimated nucleated cell counts. The repertoire was sequenced with immunoSEQ multiplex PCR; TCRdb's copy has only in-frame clones and lacks some. Clone size and V and J calls were adopted from that table, with D and trimming inferred from the DNA. This sample carries hundreds of thousands of clones, around nine tenths of them seen once, and the ten largest clones take approximately 2%. The age range of participants was roughly 18 to 90 years, with residence in about two dozen US areas. In germline, CDR1 is MNHEY, CDR2 SVGAGI. This CDR3 is built from 13 residues. The junction had 6 bases not matched to a gene; V was cut back by 6 bases and J by 5 bases.

V is TRBV6-5 and J is TRBJ2-5, with 7 positions matching TRBD1. This TCR was sampled from a woman under 30 with acute COVID-19. The sample comprised PBMCs or T cells enriched from blood (not recorded which). CDR3 in DNA: TGTGCCAGCAGACGACAGGGCGCCGAGACCCAGTACTTC. This sequence encodes CASRRQGAETQYF.